Shown below are 17 T cell receptor beta chains from a single sample sequenced in a study of CD8+ T cells in alopecia areata (dated by TCRdb to the late 2010s). The sample's time point label, decoded: baseline before oral tofacitinib. Library generation was performed with the immunoSEQ multiplex PCR assay. RNA was extracted from all samples and reverse transcribed into cDNA, which served as template for TCR sequencing. TCRdb took over this immuneACCESS table, retaining in-frame rearrangements with V and J assigned. Such tables are incomplete; in checked studies, under half of the missing clones stem from an unresolved V gene, and the remainder is unexplained. In all, the sample holds 220,000 or so clones, and roughly 57% of those were seen once. Of the sample, approximately 0.45% is held by the ten largest clones. The sequencing here drew on CD4+ T cells sorted from blood, taken at week 0. The receptors derive from a human donor with alopecia areata.

As for this clone: Germline is not matched at one junction end, which may reflect a read error. The chain joins TRBV5-1 to TRBJ2-5, with D possibly being TRBD1 (6 bases). The germline V gene encodes CDR1 SGHRS and CDR2 YFSETQ. This CDR3 is 14 amino acids long. The CDR3 coding sequence is TGCGCCAGCAGGTTGGCGGACAGCCAAGAGACCCAGTACTTC. It is translated as CASRLADSQETQYF.

This clone is a singleton in its sample. This specimen includes other DNA sequences encoding the same CDR3. The chain combines TRBV5-1 with TRBJ2-3; TRBD1 agrees at 9 bases. The CDR3 consists of 14 residues. Germline assignment: CDR1 SGHRS and CDR2 YFSETQ. V lost 4 bases and J lost 3; bases outside the gene matches: 3. CDR3 in amino acids: CASSPGTGTDTQYF. In DNA form, the CDR3 reads TGCGCCAGCAGCCCAGGGACAGGGACAGATACGCAGTATTTT.

The chain couples TRBV7-9 to TRBJ2-3; 10 nucleotides match TRBD2. The germline V gene encodes CDR1 SEHNR and CDR2 FQNEAQ (reference sequence). The CDR3 sequence is 16 residues long. The V and J ends lost 4 bases and 2 bases, in that order; junction bases with no gene match: 6. CDR3 region: CASSWTSGTHTDTQYF. CDR3 DNA sequence: TGTGCCAGCAGCTGGACTAGCGGCACGCACACAGATACGCAGTATTTT.

The chain recombines TRBV29-1 with TRBJ2-1, with 12 bases matching TRBD1. The junction had 2 bases not matched to a gene; V was cut back by 2 bases and J by 6 bases. Germline values: CDR1 SQVTM, CDR2 ANQGSEA. The CDR3 covers 14 residues. The CDR3 region has the DNA TGCAGCGTTGAAAGGGACAGGGGGCTCAATGAGCAGTTCTTC. Protein: CSVERDRGLNEQFF.

The V gene is TRBV7-7, the J gene TRBJ2-1; a possible D gene is TRBD2 (6 bases). CDR3 length equals 17 residues. The germline CDR1 and CDR2 sequences are SSHAT and FNYEAQ (reference sequence). V was shortened by 5 bases and J by 5 bases, with 22 bases between the two germline ends. This CDR3 is CASSVLPQGLGDNEQFF. CDR3 coding DNA: TGTGCCAGCAGCGTACTGCCTCAGGGACTGGGGGACAATGAGCAGTTCTTC.

The genes are TRBV25-1 and TRBJ1-5; 9 positions agree with TRBD1. V dropped 4 bases and J dropped 5; count of bases not matched to a gene: 3. The CDR3 extends over 14 amino acids. CDR1 is MGHDK, CDR2 SYGVNS, per germline. This CDR3 reads CASSADRGDQPQHF. The CDR3 DNA reads as TGTGCCAGCAGTGCCGACAGGGGGGATCAGCCCCAGCATTTT.

The gene calls are TRBV29-1 and TRBJ2-7, with 8 bases that match TRBD2. The V segment lost 4 bases and the J segment 7 bases; nucleotides outside the gene matches: 3. The CDR3 is made up of 11 amino acids. Germline loops: CDR1 SQVTM, CDR2 ANQGSEA. DNA of the CDR3: TGCAGCGTTGTCGGGACTAGAGAGCAGTACTTC. This sequence encodes CSVVGTREQYF.

The J gene is TRBJ1-1, the V gene TRBV5-1; TRBD1 might be the D (5 bases). CDR1 is SGHRS, CDR2 YFSETQ, per germline. This CDR3 comprises 15 residues. Trimming removed 1 base at V and 5 bases at J, with 15 bases between. The CDR3 loop reads CASSLFISRETEAFF. The CDR3 DNA is TGCGCCAGCAGCTTGTTCATTAGCAGGGAGACTGAAGCTTTCTTT.

CDR3 protein: CASSLHHSGANVLTF. The CDR3 nucleotides read TGCGCCAGCAGCCTTCACCACTCTGGGGCCAACGTCCTGACTTTC. The V call is TRBV5-1, the J call TRBJ2-6; D ambiguous. Germline-derived CDR1 and CDR2 are SGHRS and YFSETQ. The CDR3 is made up of 15 amino acids. Trimming removed 4 bases from V and 0 bases from J, with 8 bases in between.

The V call is TRBV4-1, the J call TRBJ2-2; D remains ambiguous. The CDR3 has 16 residues. Germline V lookup: CDR1 MGHRA, CDR2 YSYEKL. Between the trimmed V and J ends, which lost 2 bases and 2 bases, there was a span of 12 bases. This chain's CDR3 is CASSQILGRNTGELFF. CDR3 in DNA: TGCGCCAGCAGCCAAATATTAGGACGCAACACCGGGGAGCTGTTTTTT.

The rearrangement links TRBV6-4 to TRBJ1-1, with D perhaps TRBD1 (5 bases). The germline V gene encodes CDR1 MRHNA and CDR2 SNTAGT. The CDR3 length is 13 residues. Trimming cost V 5 bases and J 3 bases, with 10 bases left between them. The CDR3 protein is CASSQTAYTEAFF. The CDR3 coding sequence is TGTGCCAGCAGTCAGACAGCTTACACTGAAGCTTTCTTT.

The chain joins TRBV30 to TRBJ2-4, with D possibly TRBD2 on 5 matching bases. Germline values: CDR1 GTSNPN, CDR2 SVGIG (reference sequence). The CDR3 covers 15 residues. Deletions cut 2 bases from V and 0 bases from J, with 11 bases between. The CDR3 is CAWSPPGIAKNIQYF. DNA for the CDR3: TGTGCCTGGAGTCCCCCGGGGATAGCCAAAAACATTCAGTACTTC.

This clone was seen only a few times. The chain carries TRBV29-1 and TRBJ2-3; 10 positions match TRBD1. The V segment lost 7 bases and the J segment 2 bases; nucleotides outside the gene matches: 6. The germline gives CDR1 SQVTM, CDR2 ANQGSEA. CDR3 length: 14 residues. The CDR3 DNA follows: TGCAGCGCCCTGGACAGGGGGAACACAGATACGCAGTATTTT. This translates into CSALDRGNTDTQYF.

This chain links TRBV9 with TRBJ2-1, with TRBD2 identical over 10 bases. Per the germline V gene, CDR1 is SGDLS and CDR2 is YYNGEE. Trimming took 0 bases from V and 3 from J; bases not matched to a gene: 6. The CDR3 spans 17 residues. The CDR3, as DNA: TGTGCCAGCAGCGTAGCCCCTAGCGGGAGACTCTACAATGAGCAGTTCTTC. The encoded protein is CASSVAPSGRLYNEQFF.

This clone was recorded only once. The CDR3 DNA reads TGCAGCGTCAGGGGCGCTGATGGCTACACCTTC. It is translated as CSVRGADGYTF. The chain has TRBV29-1 and TRBJ1-2; weak D call: TRBD1 (6 bases). V was trimmed by 6 bases and J by 6 bases, leaving 11 bases between them. The CDR3 spans 11 residues. CDR1 and CDR2 (germline): SQVTM, ANQGSEA.

In this sample, this clone turned up a few times. The CDR3 DNA follows: TGTGCCAGCAGCCCGTGGACCTCTAACTATGGCTACACCTTC. It codes for CASSPWTSNYGYTF. V usage is TRBV14 and J usage is TRBJ1-2; D gene ambiguous. CDR3 length equals 14 residues. Germline lookup yields CDR1 SGHDN and CDR2 FVKESK. V dropped 4 bases and J dropped 0 bases, with 9 bases sitting between them.

This clone came up once. The V gene is TRBV6-5, the J gene TRBJ1-4; 7 nucleotides line up with TRBD1. The V segment lost 5 bases and the J segment 9 bases; nucleotides outside the gene matches: 9. This CDR3 comprises 14 residues. Germline V gene data show CDR1 as MNHEY and CDR2 as SVGAGI. The CDR3 sequence is CASSKGQTGKKLFF. For the CDR3, the DNA is TGTGCCAGCAGTAAGGGACAGACGGGGAAAAAACTGTTTTTT.